This is a list of T cell receptor beta chains from one sample in a study of T cells in Graves' hyperthyroidism and ophthalmopathy. TCRdb re-analysed the multiplex PCR reads in MiXCR, keeping a single row per CDR3 protein. This sample yields 550,000 to 800,000 distinct CDR3 sequences, of which roughly 15% are seen a single time; around 8% belongs to the top ten. Input material: blood. These receptors were collected from a man aged 18 to 29 with Graves' hyperthyroidism. Both conserved end residues are part of each CDR3. Each record gives: clone size, D gene, J gene, V gene, CDR3 protein. D genes are given only for firm matches. A clone size is listed for some rows: how often the clone was seen (once, few, many), or a class if it is expanded.

>-|TRBD2|TRBJ2-3|TRBV12-3/TRBV12-4
CASSLTSGDRRTQYF
>many|TRBD1|TRBJ1-1|TRBV11-2
CASRQPGGRTEAFF
>-|-|TRBJ2-2|TRBV5-4
CASSLVGTYITGELFF
>many|TRBD2|TRBJ2-1|TRBV4-1
CASSQDDGTSNEQFF
>-|-|TRBJ2-2|TRBV28
CASSLARELFF
>-|-|TRBJ1-2|TRBV2
CASSEALGGGYTF
>few|TRBD2|TRBJ2-7|TRBV10-3
CAVSSGGGMYEQYF
>-|-|TRBJ1-1|TRBV6-4
CASIFRTEAFF
>few|-|TRBJ2-1|TRBV29-1
CSVAIVSSYNEQFF
>few|TRBD1|TRBJ2-6|TRBV6-2/TRBV6-3
CASSSDRPSGANVLTF
>-|-|TRBJ1-6|TRBV2
CASSPDGENSPLHF
>-|-|TRBJ2-4|TRBV20-1
CSASSGGQGNQLAKNIQYF
>few|-|TRBJ1-3|TRBV20-1
CSAKDSSSGNTIYF
>many|TRBD1|TRBJ1-2|TRBV27
CASSSRQGRWYGYTF
>many|-|TRBJ1-2|TRBV7-8
CASSSNGNGYTF
>few|-|TRBJ1-3|TRBV6-5
CASSYYTPNSGNTIYF
>many|TRBD1|TRBJ2-3|TRBV18
CASSPRRTGSTDTQYF
>few|TRBD2|TRBJ2-3|TRBV10-3
CAISREALAGGGNTDTQYF
>few|-|TRBJ2-1|TRBV15
CATSRGGFNEQFF
>few|-|TRBJ2-3|TRBV27
CASSFVDGDTQYF
>many|TRBD2|TRBJ2-3|TRBV10-3
CAIASAGESDTQYF
>-|-|TRBJ1-5|TRBV19
CASDMGFGQPQHF
>many|-|TRBJ2-1|TRBV7-9
CASSLTTAEAYNEQFF
>many|-|TRBJ1-1|TRBV18
CASSTTANTNTEAFF
>many|-|TRBJ1-6|TRBV3-1
CASSQVGSLNSPLHF
>many|-|TRBJ2-4|TRBV12-3/TRBV12-4
CASSLAEAGRILAKNIQYF
>many|TRBD1|TRBJ2-5|TRBV12-3/TRBV12-4
CASSVNQGVRETQYF
>many|TRBD1|TRBJ1-1|TRBV30
CAWGTGSNTEAFF